The clone carrying this T cell receptor beta chain was observed many times. Its antigen is unidentified. The authors enrolled newly diagnosed hyperthyroidism patients aged 18 to 65 with under 2 months' duration. Pregnant or lactating patients and those with other autoimmune diseases or uncontrolled infections were excluded. The PBMCs were taken from around 10 ml of fresh peripheral blood. This record belongs to a study of Graves' ophthalmopathy and Graves' hyperthyroidism. Notes on the study in general: Among expanded thyroid clonotypes above 0.001 frequency, most also occurred in blood.

Germline V gene data show CDR1 as KGHDR and CDR2 as SFDVKD. The CDR3 sequence is 15 residues long. Trimming took 2 bases from V and 8 from J, leaving 12 bases between them. Amplification of TCR beta CDR3 regions used RNA transcripts. Amplification began with first-round RT-PCR using HTBI primers, then second-round multiplex PCR was performed. TCRdb re-analysed the multiplex PCR reads in MiXCR, keeping a single row per CDR3 protein. The sample contains 620,000 or so distinct CDR3 sequences, 22% of which appear only once. The clonotype was recovered from a woman aged 18-30 years with stable Graves' hyperthyroidism. Some clones in this sample may be carry-over from other donors' samples. The sequencing sample was made of peripheral blood. This chain connects TRBV24-1 to TRBJ1-6; D not resolved. The CDR3 sequence is CATSDSRRNDSPLHF. In DNA form, the CDR3 reads TGTGCCACCAGTGATTCTCGGAGGAACGATTCACCCCTCCACTTT.